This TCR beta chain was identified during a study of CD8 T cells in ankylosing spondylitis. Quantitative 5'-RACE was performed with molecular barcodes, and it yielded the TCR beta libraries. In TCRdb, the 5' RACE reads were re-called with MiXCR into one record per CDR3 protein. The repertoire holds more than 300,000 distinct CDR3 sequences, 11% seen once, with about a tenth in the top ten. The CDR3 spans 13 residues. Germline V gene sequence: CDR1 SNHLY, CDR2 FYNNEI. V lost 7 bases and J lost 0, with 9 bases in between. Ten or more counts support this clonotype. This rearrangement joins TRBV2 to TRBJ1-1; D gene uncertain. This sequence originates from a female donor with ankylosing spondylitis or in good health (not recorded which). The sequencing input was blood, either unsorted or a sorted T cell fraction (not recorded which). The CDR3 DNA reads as TGTGCCAGCACAAGGGCGGTGAACACTGAAGCTTTCTTT. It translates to CASTRAVNTEAFF.